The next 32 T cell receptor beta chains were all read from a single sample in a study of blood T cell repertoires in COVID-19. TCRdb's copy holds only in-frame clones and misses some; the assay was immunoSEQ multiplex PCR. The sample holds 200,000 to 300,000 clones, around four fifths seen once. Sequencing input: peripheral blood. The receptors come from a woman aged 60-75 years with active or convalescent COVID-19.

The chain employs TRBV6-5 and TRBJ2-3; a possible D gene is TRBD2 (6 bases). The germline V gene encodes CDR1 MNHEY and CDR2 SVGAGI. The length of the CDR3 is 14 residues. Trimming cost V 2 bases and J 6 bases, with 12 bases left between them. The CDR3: CASSYTTSGDTQYF. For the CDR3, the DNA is TGTGCCAGCAGTTACACGACTAGTGGGGATACGCAGTATTTT.

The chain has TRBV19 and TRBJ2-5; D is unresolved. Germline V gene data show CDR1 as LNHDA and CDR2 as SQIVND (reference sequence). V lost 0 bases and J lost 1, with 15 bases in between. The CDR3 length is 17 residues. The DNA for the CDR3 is TGTGCCAGTAGTATAGATCCTAAGCTCTGGTTCCAAGAGACCCAGTACTTC. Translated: CASSIDPKLWFQETQYF.

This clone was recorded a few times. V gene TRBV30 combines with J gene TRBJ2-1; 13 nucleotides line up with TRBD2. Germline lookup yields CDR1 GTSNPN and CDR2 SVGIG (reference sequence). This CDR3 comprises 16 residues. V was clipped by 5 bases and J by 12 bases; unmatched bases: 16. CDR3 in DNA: TGTGCCTGGGATCCAAGGACTAGCGGGAGATCGGCCGGGCAGTTCTTC. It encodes CAWDPRTSGRSAGQFF.

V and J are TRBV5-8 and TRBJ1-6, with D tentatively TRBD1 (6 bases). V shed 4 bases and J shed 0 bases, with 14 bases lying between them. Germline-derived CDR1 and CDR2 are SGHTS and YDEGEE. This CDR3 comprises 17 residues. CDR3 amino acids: CASSPRGPTSYNSPLHF. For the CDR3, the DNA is TGTGCCAGCAGCCCCAGGGGCCCCACCTCCTATAATTCACCCCTCCACTTT.

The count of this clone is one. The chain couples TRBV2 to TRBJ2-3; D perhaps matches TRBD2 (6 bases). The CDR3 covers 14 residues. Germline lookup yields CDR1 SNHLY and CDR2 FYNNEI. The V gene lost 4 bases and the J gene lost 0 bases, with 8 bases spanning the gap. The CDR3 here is CASSVGLSTDTQYF. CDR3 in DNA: TGTGCCAGCAGTGTGGGACTTAGCACAGATACGCAGTATTTT.

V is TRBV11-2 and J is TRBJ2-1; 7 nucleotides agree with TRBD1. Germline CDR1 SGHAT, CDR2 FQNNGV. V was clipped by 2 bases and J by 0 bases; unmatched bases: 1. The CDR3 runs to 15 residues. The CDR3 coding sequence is TGTGCCAGCAGCTTACGGGACAGCTCCTACAATGAGCAGTTCTTC. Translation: CASSLRDSSYNEQFF.

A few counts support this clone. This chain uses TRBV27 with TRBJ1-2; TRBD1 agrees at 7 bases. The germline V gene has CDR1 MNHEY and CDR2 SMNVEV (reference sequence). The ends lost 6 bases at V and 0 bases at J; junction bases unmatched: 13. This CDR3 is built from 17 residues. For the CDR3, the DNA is TGTGCCAGCAGCTTTTTTTATGCGGGACAGACTAACTATGGCTACACCTTC. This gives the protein CASSFFYAGQTNYGYTF.

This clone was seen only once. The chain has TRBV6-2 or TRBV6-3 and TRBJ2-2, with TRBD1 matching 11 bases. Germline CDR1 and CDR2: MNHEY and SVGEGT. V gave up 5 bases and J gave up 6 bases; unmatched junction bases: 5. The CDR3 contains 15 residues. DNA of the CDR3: TGTGCCAGCAGTCAATCGGGACAGGGGGCCGGGGAGCTGTTTTTT. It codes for CASSQSGQGAGELFF.

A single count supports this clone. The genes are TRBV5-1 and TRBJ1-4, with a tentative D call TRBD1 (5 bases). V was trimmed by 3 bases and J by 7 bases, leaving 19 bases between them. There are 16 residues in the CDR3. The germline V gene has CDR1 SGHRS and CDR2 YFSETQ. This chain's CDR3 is CASSWGDGSAGEKLFF. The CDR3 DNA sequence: TGCGCCAGCAGCTGGGGGGACGGTTCAGCGGGTGAAAAACTGTTTTTT.

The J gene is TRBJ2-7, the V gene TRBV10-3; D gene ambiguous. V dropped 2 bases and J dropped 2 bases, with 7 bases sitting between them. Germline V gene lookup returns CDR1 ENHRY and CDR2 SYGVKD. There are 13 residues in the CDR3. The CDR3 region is CAISEGLPYEQYV. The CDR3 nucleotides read TGTGCCATCAGTGAGGGCTTGCCCTACGAGCAGTACGTC.

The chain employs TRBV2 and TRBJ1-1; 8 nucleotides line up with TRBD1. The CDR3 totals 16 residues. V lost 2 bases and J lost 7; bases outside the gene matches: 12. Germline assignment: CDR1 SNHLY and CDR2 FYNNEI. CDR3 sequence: CASSERGKGQENEAFF. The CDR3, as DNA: TGTGCCAGCAGTGAACGCGGGAAGGGACAGGAAAATGAAGCTTTCTTT.

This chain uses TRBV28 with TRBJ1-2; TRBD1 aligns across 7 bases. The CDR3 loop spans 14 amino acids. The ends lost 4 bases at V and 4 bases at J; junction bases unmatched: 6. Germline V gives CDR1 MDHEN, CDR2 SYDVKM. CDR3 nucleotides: TGTGCCAGCAGTTCCACGCAGGGGGTCTATGGCTACACCTTC. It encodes CASSSTQGVYGYTF.

DNA for the CDR3: TGTGCCAGCAGCGGACAGGGAGCTATTGAAGCTTTCTTT. Translating gives CASSGQGAIEAFF. The chain joins TRBV3-1 (or the pseudogene TRBV3-2) to TRBJ1-1, with 8 bases lining up with TRBD1. CDR1 and CDR2 (germline): LGHDT, YNNKEL (reference sequence). Trimming cost V 5 bases and J 7 bases; bases outside gene matches: 6. The CDR3 has 13 amino acids.

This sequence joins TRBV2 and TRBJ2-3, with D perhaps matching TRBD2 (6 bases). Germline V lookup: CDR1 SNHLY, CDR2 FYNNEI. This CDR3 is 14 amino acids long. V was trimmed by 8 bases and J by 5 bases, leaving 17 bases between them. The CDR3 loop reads CASVSGVLEDTQYF. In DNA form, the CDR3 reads TGTGCCAGCGTTTCGGGGGTCTTAGAAGATACGCAGTATTTT.

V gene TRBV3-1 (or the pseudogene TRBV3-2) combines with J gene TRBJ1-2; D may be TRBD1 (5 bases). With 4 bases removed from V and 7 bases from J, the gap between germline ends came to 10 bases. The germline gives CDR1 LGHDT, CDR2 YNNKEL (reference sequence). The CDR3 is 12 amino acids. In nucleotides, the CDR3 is TGTGCCAGCAGCCGTCAGGGTGTTGGCTACACCTTC. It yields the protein CASSRQGVGYTF.

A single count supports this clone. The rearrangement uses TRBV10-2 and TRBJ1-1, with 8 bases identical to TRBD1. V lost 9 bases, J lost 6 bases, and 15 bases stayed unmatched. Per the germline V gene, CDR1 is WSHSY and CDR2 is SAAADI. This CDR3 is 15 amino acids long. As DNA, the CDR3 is TGCGCCAGTCCGACTTACCGGGACAGGACCCCTGAAGCTTTCTTT. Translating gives CASPTYRDRTPEAFF.

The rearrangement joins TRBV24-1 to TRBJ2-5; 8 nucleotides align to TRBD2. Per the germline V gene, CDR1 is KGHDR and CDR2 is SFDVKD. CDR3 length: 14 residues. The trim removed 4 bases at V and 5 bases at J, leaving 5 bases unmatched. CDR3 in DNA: TGTGCCACCAGTGACATAGCGGGGTTGGAGACCCAGTACTTC. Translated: CATSDIAGLETQYF.

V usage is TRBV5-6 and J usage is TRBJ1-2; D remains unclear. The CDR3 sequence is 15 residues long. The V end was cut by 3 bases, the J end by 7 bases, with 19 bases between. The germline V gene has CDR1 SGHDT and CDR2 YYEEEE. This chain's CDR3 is CASSSYGRELGGYTF. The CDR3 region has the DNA TGTGCCAGCAGCTCGTACGGGAGGGAGTTAGGTGGCTACACCTTC.

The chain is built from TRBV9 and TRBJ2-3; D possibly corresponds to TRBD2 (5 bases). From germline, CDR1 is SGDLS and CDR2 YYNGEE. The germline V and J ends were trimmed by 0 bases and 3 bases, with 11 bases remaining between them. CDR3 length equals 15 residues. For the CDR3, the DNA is TGTGCCAGCAGCGTAGACGGGGTGGGGACAGATACGCAGTATTTT. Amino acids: CASSVDGVGTDTQYF.

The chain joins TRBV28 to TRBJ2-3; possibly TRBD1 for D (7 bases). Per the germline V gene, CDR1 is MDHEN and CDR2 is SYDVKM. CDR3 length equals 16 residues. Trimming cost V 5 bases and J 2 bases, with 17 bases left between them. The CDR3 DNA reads TGTGCCAGCAGTATTCCGGAGGGACAGAACACAGATACGCAGTATTTT. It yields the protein CASSIPEGQNTDTQYF. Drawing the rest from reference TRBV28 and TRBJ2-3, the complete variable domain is DVKVTQSSRYLVKRTGEKVFLECVQDMDHENMFWYRQDPGLGLRLIYFSYDVKMKEKGDIPEGYSVSREKKERFSLILESASTNQTSMYLCASSIPEGQNTDTQYFGPGTRLTVL.

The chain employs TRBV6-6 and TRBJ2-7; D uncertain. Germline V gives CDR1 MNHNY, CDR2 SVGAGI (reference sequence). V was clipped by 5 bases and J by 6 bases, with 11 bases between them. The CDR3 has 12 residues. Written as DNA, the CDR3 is TGTGCCAGCAGTACCCCGAAGCGCGAGCAGTACTTC. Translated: CASSTPKREQYF.

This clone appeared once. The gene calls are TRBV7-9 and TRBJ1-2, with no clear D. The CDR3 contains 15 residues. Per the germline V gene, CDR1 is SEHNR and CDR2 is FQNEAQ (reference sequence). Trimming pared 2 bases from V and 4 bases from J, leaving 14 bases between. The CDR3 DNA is TGTGCCAGCAGCTTATTGACGTGGGCAGGCTATGGCTACACCTTC. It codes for CASSLLTWAGYGYTF.

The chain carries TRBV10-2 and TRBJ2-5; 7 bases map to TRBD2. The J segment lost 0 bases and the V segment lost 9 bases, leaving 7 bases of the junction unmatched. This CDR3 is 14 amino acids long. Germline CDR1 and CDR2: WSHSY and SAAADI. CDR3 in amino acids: CASGSGLDQETQYF. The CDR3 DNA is TGCGCCAGTGGATCAGGACTAGACCAAGAGACCCAGTACTTC.

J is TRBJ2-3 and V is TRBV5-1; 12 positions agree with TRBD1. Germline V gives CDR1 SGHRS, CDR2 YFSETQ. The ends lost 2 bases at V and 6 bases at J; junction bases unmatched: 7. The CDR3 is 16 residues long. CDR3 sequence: CASSFSGTGGDDTQYF. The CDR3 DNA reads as TGCGCCAGCAGCTTTTCCGGGACAGGGGGCGACGATACGCAGTATTTT.

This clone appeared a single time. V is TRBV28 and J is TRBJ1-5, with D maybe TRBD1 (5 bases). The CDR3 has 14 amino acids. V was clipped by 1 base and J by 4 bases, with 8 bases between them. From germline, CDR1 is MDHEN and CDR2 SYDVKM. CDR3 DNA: TGTGCCAGCAGTTTATCGGGGGTAAATCAGCCCCAGCATTTT. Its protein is CASSLSGVNQPQHF.

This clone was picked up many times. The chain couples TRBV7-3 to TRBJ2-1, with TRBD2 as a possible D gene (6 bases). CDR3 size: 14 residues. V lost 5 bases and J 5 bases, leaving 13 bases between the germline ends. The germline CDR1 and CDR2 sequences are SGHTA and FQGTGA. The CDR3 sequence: CASSPGLRDNEQFF. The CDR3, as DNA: TGTGCCAGCAGCCCGGGACTCAGAGACAATGAGCAGTTCTTC.

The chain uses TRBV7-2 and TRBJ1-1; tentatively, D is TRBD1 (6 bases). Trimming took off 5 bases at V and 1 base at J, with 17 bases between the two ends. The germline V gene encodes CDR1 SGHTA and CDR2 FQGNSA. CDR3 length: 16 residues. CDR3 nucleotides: TGTGCCAGCAGCCCCCAGACAGGTTTGTGGAACACTGAAGCTTTCTTT. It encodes CASSPQTGLWNTEAFF.

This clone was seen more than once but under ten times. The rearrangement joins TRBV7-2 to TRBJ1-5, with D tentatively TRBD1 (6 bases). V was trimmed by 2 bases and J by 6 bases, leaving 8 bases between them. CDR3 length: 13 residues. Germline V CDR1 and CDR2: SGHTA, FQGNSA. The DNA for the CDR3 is TGTGCCAGCAGCTTACCCAGGGGTCAGCCCCAGCATTTT. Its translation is CASSLPRGQPQHF.

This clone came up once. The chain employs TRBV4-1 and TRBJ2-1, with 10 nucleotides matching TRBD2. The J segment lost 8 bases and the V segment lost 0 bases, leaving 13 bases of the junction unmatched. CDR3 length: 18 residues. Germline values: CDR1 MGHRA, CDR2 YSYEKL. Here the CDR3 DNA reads TGCGCCAGCAGCCAAGAACACCTAGCGGGAGTGGATTGGGATGAGCAGTTCTTC. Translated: CASSQEHLAGVDWDEQFF.

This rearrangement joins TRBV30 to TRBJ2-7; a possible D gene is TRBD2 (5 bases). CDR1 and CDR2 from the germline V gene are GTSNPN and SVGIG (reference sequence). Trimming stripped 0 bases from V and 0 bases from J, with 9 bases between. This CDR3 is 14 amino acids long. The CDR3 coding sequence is TGTGCCTGGAGTGTTGTCGGGGTCTCCTACGAGCAGTACTTC. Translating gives CAWSVVGVSYEQYF.

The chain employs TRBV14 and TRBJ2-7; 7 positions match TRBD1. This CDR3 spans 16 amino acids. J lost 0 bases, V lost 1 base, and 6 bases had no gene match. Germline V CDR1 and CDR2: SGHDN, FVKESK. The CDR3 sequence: CASSQVPGQSSYEQYF. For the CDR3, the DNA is TGTGCCAGCAGCCAAGTGCCGGGACAGAGCTCCTACGAGCAGTACTTC.

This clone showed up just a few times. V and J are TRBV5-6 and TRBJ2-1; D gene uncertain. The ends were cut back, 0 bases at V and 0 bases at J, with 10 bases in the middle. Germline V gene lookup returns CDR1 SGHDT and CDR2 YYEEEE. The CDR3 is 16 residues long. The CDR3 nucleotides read TGTGCCAGCAGCTTGGTGTGGGCCTCCTCCTACAATGAGCAGTTCTTC. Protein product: CASSLVWASSYNEQFF.